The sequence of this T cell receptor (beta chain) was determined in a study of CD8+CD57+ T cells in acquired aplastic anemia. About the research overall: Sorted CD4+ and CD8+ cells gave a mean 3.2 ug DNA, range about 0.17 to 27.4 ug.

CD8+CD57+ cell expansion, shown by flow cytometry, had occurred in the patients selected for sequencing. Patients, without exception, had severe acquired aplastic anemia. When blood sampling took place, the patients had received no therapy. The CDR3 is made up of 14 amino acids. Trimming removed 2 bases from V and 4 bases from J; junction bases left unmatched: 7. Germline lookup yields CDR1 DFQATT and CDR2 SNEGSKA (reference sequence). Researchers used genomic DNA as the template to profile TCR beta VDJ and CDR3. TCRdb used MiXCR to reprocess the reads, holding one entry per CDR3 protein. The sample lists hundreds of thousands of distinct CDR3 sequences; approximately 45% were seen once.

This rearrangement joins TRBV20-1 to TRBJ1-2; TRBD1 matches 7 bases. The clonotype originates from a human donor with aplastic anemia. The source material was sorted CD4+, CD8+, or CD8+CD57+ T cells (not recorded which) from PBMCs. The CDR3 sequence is CSARSQGGTYGYTF. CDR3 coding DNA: TGCAGTGCTAGATCCCAGGGGGGGACCTATGGCTACACCTTC.